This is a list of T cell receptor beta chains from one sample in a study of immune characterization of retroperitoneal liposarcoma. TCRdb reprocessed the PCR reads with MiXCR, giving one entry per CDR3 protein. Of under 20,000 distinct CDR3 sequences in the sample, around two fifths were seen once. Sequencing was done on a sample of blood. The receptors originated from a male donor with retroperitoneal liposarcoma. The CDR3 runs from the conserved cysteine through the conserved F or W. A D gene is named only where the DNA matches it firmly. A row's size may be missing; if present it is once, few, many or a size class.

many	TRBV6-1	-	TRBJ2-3	TGTGCCACCAGGGCCACCTTAGAGGATACGCAGTATTTT	CATRATLEDTQYF
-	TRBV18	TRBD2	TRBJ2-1	TGTGCCAGCGCCCACGCCCGGGACTACTCCTACAATGAGCAGTTCTTC	CASAHARDYSYNEQFF
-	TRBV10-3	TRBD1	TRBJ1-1	TGTGCCATCAGCAGACAGGGATCGAACACTGAAGCTTTCTTT	CAISRQGSNTEAFF
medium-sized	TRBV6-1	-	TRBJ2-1	TGTGCCAGCTCAGTAGTCTACGAGCAGTTCTTC	CASSVVYEQFF
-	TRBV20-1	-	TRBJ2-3	TGCAGTGCTAGAGATCCCAGGGGCCCTGTAAGCACAGATACGCAGTATTTT	CSARDPRGPVSTDTQYF
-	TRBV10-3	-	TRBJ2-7	TGTGCCATCAGGGGGGGGCCAGGTTACGAGCAGTACTTC	CAIRGGPGYEQYF
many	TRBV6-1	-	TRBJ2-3	TGTGCCAGCAGTGAGCTTACAACAGATACGCAGTATTTT	CASSELTTDTQYF
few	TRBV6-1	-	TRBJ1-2	TGTGCCAGCAGTCCCAGGGGTAACTATGGCTACACCTTC	CASSPRGNYGYTF
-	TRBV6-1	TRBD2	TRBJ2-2	TGTGCCAGCAGTGAAAAAAGCGGGGTCACCGGGGAGCTGTTTTTT	CASSEKSGVTGELFF
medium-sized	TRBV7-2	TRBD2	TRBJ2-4	TGTGCCAGCAGCTTGTCTGCGGGAGTTACCAAAAACATTCAGTACTTC	CASSLSAGVTKNIQYF
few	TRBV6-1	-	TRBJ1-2	TGTGCCAGCAGTGAAGGGACAGTTTATGGCTACACCTTC	CASSEGTVYGYTF